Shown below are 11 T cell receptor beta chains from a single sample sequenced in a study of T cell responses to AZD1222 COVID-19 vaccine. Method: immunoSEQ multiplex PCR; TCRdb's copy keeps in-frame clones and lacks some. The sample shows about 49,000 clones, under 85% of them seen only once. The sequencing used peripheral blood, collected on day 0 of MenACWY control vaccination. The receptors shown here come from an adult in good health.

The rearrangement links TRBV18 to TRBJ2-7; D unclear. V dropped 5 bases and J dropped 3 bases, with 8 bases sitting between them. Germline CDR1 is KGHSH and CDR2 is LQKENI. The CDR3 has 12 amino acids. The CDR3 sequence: CASSVGSYEQYF. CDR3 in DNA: TGTGCCAGCTCAGTTGGCAGCTACGAGCAGTACTTC.

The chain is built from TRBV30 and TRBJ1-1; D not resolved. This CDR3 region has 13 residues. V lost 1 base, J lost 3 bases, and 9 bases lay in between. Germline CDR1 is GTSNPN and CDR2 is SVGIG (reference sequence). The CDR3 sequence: CAWSDRQDTEAFF. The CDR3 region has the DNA TGTGCCTGGAGTGATCGTCAGGACACTGAAGCTTTCTTT. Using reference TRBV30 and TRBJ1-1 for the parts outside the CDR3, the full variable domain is SQTIHQWPATLVQPVGSPLSLECTVEGTSNPNLYWYRQAAGRGLQLLFYSVGIGQISSEVPQNLSASRPQDRQFILSSKKLLLSDSGFYLCAWSDRQDTEAFFGQGTRLTVV.

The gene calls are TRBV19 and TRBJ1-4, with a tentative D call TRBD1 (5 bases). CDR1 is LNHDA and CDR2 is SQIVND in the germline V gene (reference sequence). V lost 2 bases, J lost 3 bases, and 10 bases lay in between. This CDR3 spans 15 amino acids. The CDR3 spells CASSIPTGANEKLFF. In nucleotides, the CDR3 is TGTGCCAGTAGTATACCCACAGGCGCTAATGAAAAACTGTTTTTT.

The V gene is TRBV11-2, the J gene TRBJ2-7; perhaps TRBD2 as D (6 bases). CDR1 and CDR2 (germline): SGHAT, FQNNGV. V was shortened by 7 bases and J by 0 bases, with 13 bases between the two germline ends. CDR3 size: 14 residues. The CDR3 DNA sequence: TGTGCCAGCACCGCTGAGCGGGCCTCCTACGAGCAGTACTTC. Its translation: CASTAERASYEQYF. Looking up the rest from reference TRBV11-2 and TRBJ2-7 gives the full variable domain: EAGVAQSPRYKIIEKRQSVAFWCNPISGHATLYWYQQILGQGPKLLIQFQNNGVVDDSQLPKDRFSAERLKGVDSTLKIQPAKLEDSAVYLCASTAERASYEQYFGPGTRLTVT.

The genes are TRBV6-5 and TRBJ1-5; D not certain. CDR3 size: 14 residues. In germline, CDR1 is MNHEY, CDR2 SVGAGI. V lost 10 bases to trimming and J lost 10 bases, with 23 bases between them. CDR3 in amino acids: CATWGGRPGGPQHF. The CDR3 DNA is TGTGCCACCTGGGGAGGACGGCCTGGAGGACCCCAGCATTTT.

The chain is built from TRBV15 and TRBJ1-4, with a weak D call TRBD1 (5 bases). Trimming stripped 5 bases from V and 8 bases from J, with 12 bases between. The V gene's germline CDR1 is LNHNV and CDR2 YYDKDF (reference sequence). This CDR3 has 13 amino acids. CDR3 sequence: CATSPGPGEKLFF. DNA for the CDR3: TGTGCCACCAGCCCGGGACCTGGGGAAAAACTGTTTTTT.

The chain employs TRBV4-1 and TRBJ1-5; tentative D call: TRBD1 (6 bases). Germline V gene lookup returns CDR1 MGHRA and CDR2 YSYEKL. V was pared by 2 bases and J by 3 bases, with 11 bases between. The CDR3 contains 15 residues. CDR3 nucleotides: TGCGCCAGCAGCCAATCCGGGACACCCAATCAGCCCCAGCATTTT. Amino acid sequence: CASSQSGTPNQPQHF.

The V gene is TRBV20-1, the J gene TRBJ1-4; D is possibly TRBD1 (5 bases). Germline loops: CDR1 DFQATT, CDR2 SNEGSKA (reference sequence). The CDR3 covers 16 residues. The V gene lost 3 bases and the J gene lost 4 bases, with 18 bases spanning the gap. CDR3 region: CSASARRQSFNEKLFF. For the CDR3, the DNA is TGCAGTGCTAGTGCCAGAAGACAGAGCTTTAATGAAAAACTGTTTTTT.

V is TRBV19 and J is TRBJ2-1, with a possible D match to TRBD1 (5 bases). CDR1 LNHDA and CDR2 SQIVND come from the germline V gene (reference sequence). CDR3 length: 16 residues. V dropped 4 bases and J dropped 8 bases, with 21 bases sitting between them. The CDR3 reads CASSTSGFTMTHEQFF. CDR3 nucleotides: TGTGCCAGTAGTACCTCAGGGTTTACTATGACCCATGAGCAGTTCTTC.

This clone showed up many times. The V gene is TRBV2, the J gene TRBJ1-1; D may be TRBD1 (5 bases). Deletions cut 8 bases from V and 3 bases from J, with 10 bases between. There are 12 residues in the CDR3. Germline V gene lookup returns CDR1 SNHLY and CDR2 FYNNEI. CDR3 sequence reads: CASEGVDTEAFF. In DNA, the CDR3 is TGTGCCAGCGAAGGGGTCGACACTGAAGCTTTCTTT. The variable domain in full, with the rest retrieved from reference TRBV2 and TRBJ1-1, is EPEVTQTPSHQVTQMGQEVILRCVPISNHLYFYWYRQILGQKVEFLVSFYNNEISEKSEIFDDQFSVERPDGSNFTLKIRSTKLEDSAMYFCASEGVDTEAFFGQGTRLTVV.

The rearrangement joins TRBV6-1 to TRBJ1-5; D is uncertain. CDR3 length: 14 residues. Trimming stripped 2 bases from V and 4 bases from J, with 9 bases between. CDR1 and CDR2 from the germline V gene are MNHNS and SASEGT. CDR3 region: CASSEFGENQPQHF. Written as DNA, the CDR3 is TGTGCCAGCAGTGAATTTGGAGAAAATCAGCCCCAGCATTTT.